A selection of T cell receptor beta chains follows, all from one sample in a study of identifying expanded T cells in peripheral blood. TCRdb keeps only in-frame clones here, not all; method: immunoSEQ multiplex PCR. The sample lists some 81,000 clones; 84% were seen once. Sequenced sample: blood. The receptors shown here come from a person aged 18-69 years in good health. CDR3s include the opening cysteine and the closing phenylalanine or tryptophan.

j_call v_call cdr3_aa
TRBJ2-2 TRBV6-5 CASRSRATGELFF
TRBJ2-7 TRBV7-8 CASSLRLAGTYEQYF
TRBJ2-3 TRBV4-3 CASSHYSGRVSDTQYF
TRBJ2-1 TRBV7-3 CASSLAAIDNEQFF
TRBJ1-1 TRBV28 CASSLGPGERENTEAFF
TRBJ1-4 TRBV28 CASSLGGGTTNEKLFF
TRBJ2-5 TRBV6-5 CASSGRGAQETQYF
TRBJ2-5 TRBV18 CASSPGNRGLETQYF
TRBJ2-7 TRBV19 CASSIGPGTYEQYF
TRBJ2-7 TRBV29-1 CSVVRGRDSSYEQYF